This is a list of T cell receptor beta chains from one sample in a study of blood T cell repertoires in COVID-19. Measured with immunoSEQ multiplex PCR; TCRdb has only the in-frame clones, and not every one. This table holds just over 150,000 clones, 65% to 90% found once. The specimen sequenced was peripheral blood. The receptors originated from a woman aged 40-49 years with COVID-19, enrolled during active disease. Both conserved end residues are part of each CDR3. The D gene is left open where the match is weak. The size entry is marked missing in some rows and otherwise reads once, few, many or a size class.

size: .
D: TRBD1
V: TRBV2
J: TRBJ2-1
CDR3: CASSETGTGNEQFF
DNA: TGTGCCAGCAGTGAGACCGGGACAGGGAATGAGCAGTTCTTC

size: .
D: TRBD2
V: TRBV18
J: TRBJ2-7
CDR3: CASSVSGRFYEQYF
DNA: TGTGCCAGCTCTGTAAGCGGGAGATTCTACGAGCAGTACTTC

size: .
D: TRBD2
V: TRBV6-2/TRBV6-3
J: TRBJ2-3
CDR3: CASSRYSGGRTDTQYF
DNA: TGTGCCAGCAGCCGATATAGCGGGGGGCGAACAGATACGCAGTATTTT

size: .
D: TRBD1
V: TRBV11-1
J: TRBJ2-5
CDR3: CASSLRRQGRQETQYF
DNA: TGTGCCAGCAGCTTACGCCGACAGGGGCGACAAGAGACCCAGTACTTC

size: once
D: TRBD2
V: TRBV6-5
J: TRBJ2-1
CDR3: CAIGTSAYNEQFF
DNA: TGTGCCATCGGTACTAGCGCCTACAATGAGCAGTTCTTC

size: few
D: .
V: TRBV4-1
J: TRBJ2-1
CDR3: CASGPRGSEQFF
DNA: TGCGCCAGCGGTCCTAGGGGCAGTGAGCAGTTCTTC

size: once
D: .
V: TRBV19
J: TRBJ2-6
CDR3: CASSIQGANVLTF
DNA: TGTGCCAGTAGCATACAGGGGGCCAACGTCCTGACTTTC

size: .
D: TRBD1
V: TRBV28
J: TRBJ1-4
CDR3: CASSQGANEKLFF
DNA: TGTGCCAGCAGTCAGGGGGCTAATGAAAAACTGTTTTTT

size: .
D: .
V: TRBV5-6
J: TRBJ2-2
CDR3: CASSQQTGTGELFF
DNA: TGTGCCAGCAGTCAACAAACGGGCACCGGGGAGCTGTTTTTT

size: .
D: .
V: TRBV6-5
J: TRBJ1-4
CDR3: CATKMTSNEKLFF
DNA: TGTGCCACCAAAATGACATCAAATGAAAAACTGTTTTTT

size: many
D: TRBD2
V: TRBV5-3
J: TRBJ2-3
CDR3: CARSLWASGRPF
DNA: TGTGCCAGAAGCTTGTGGGCTAGCGGGCGGCCCTTT